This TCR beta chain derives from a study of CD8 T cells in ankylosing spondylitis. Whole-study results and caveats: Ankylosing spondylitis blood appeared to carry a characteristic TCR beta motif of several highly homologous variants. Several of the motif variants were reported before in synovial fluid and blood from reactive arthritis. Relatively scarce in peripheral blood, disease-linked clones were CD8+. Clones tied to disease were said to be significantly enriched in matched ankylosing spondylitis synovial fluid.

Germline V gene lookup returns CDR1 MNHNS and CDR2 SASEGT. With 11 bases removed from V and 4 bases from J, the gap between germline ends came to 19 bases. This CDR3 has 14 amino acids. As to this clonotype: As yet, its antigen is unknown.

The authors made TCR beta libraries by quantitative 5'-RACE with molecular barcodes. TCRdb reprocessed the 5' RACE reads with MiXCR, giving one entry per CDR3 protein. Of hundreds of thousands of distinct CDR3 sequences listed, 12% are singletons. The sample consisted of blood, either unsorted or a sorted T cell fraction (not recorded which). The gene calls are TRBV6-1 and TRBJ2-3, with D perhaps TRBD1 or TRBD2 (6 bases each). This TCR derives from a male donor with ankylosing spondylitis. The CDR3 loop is CASKRGDFADTQYF. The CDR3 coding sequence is TGTGCCTCAAAAAGGGGGGATTTTGCAGATACGCAGTATTTT.